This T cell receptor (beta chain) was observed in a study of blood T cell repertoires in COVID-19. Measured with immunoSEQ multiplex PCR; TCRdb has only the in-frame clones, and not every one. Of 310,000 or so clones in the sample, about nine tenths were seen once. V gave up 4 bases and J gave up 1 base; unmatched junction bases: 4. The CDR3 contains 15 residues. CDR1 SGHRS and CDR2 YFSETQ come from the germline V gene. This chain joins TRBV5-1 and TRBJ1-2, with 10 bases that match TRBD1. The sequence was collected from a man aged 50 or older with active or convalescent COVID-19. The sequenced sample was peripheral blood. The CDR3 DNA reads TGCGCCAGCAGCCCGGGGGACAGGGGTAACTATGGCTACACCTTC. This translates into CASSPGDRGNYGYTF.